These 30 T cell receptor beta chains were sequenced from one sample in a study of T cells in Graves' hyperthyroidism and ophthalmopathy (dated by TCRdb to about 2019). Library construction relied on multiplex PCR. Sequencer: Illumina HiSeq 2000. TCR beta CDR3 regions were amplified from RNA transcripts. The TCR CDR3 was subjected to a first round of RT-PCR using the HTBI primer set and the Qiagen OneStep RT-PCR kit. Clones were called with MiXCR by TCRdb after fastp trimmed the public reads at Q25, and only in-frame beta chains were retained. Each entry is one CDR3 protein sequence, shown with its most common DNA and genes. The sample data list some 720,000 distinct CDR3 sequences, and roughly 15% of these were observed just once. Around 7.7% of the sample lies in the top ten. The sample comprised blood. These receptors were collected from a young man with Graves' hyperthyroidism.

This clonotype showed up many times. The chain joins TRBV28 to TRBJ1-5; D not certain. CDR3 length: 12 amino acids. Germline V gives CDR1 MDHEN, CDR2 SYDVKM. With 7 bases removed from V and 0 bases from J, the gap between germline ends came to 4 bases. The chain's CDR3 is CASTYSNQPQHF. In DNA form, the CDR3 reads TGTGCCAGCACCTATAGCAATCAGCCCCAGCATTTT. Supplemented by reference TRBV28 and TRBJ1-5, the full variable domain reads DVKVTQSSRYLVKRTGEKVFLECVQDMDHENMFWYRQDPGLGLRLIYFSYDVKMKEKGDIPEGYSVSREKKERFSLILESASTNQTSMYLCASTYSNQPQHFGDGTRLSIL.

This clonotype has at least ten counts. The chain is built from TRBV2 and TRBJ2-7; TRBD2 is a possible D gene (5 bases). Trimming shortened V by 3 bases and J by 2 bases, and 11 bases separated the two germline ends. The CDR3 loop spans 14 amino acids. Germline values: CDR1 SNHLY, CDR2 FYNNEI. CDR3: CASSDQRNPYEQYF. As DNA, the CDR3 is TGTGCCAGCAGTGACCAGCGGAATCCCTACGAGCAGTACTTC.

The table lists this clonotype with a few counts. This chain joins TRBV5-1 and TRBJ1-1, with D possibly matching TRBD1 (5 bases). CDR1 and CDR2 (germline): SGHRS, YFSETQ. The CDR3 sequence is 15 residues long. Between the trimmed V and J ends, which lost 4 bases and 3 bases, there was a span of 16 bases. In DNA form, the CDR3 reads TGCGCCAGCAGCCCGCAGCCTAGGGGAGACACTGAAGCTTTCTTT. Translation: CASSPQPRGDTEAFF.

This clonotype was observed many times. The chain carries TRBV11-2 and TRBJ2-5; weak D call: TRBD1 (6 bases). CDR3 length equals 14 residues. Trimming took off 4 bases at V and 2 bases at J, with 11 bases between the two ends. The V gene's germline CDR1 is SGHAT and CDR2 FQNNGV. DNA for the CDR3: TGTGCCAGCAGCTCTTGGACAGATCAAGAGACCCAGTACTTC. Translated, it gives CASSSWTDQETQYF.

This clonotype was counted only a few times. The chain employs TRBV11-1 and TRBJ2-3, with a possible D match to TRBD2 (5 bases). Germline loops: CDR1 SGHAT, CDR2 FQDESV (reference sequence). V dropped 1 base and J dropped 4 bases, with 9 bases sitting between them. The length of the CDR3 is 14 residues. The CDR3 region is CASSLGGAPDTQYF. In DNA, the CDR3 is TGTGCCAGCAGCTTAGGGGGAGCCCCAGATACGCAGTATTTT. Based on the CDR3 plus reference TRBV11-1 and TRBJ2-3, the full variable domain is EAEVAQSPRYKITEKSQAVAFWCDPISGHATLYWYRQILGQGPELLVQFQDESVVDDSQLPKDRFSAERLKGVDSTLKIQPAELGDSAMYLCASSLGGAPDTQYFGPGTRLTVL.

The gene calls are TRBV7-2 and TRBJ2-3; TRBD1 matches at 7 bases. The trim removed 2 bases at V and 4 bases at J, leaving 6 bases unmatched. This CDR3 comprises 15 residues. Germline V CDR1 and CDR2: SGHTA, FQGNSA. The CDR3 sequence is CASSLKLQGADTQYF. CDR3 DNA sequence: TGTGCCAGCAGCTTAAAACTGCAGGGGGCAGATACGCAGTATTTT.

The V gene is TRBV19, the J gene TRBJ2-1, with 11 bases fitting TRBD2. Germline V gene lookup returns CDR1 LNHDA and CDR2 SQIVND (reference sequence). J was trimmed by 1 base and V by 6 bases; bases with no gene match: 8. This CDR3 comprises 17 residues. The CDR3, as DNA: TGTGCCAGTAGGGGACTAGCGGTAGCCTGGTCCTACAATGAGCAGTTCTTC. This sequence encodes CASRGLAVAWSYNEQFF.

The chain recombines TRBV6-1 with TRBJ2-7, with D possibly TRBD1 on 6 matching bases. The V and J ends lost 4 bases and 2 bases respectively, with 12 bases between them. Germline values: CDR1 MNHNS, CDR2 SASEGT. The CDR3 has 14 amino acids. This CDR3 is CASSARDTTYEQYF. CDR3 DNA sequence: TGTGCCAGCAGTGCCCGGGACACCACCTACGAGCAGTACTTC.

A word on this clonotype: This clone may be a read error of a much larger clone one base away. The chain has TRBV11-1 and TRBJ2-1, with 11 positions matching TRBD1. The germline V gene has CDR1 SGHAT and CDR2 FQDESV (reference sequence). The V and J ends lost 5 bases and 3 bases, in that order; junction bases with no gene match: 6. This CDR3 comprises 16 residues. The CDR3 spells CASSTRTGGYYNEQFF. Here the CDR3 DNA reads TGTGCCAGCAGCACGAGGACAGGGGGCTACTACAATGAGCAGTTCTTC.

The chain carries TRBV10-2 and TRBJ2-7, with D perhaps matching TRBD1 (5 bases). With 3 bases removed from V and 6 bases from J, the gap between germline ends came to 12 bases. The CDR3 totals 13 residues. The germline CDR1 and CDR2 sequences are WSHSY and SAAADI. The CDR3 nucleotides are TGCGCCAGCAGTGATACAGGTTATAGCGAGCAGTACTTC. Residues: CASSDTGYSEQYF.

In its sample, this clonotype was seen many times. DNA of the CDR3: TGTGCCAGCAGTGGACGGATGAACACTGAAGCTTTCTTT. This translates into CASSGRMNTEAFF. The chain employs TRBV2 and TRBJ1-1; the D is unclear. CDR3 length: 13 amino acids. Germline assignment: CDR1 SNHLY and CDR2 FYNNEI. V shed 4 bases and J shed 0 bases, with 6 bases lying between them.

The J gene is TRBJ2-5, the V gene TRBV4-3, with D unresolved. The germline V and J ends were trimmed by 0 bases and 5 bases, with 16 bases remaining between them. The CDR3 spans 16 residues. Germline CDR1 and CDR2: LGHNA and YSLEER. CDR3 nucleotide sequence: TGCGCCAGCAGCCAAGATCCTCGTGGCAGTCGGGAGACCCAGTACTTC. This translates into CASSQDPRGSRETQYF.

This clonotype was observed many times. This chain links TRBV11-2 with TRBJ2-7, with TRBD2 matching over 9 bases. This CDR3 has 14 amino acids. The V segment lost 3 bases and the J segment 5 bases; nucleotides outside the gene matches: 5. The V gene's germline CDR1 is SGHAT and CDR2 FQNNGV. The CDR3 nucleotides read TGTGCCAGCAGCTTCGGGACTAGCTATGACGAGCAGTACTTC. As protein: CASSFGTSYDEQYF. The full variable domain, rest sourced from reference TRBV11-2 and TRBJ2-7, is EAGVAQSPRYKIIEKRQSVAFWCNPISGHATLYWYQQILGQGPKLLIQFQNNGVVDDSQLPKDRFSAERLKGVDSTLKIQPAKLEDSAVYLCASSFGTSYDEQYFGPGTRLTVT.

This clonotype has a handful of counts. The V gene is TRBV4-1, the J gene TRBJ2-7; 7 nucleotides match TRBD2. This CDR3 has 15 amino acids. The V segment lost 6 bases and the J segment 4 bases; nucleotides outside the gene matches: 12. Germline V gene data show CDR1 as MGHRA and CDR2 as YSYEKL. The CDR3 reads CASRLSVGGGYEQYF. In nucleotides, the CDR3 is TGCGCCAGCAGACTTAGTGTGGGGGGGGGATACGAGCAGTACTTC.

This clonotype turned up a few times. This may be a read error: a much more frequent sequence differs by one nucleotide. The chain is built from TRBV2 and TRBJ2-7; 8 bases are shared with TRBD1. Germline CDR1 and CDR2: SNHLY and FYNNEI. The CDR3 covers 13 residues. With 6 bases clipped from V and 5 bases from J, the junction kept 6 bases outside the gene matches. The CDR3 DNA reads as TGTGCCAGCAGAAGCAGGGGGCCGGACGAGCAGTACTTC. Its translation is CASRSRGPDEQYF.

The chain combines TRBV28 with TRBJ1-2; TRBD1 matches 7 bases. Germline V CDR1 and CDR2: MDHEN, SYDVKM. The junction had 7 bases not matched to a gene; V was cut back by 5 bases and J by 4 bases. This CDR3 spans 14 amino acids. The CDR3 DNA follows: TGTGCCAGCAGTGATAGGGACAGATCCTATGGCTACACCTTC. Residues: CASSDRDRSYGYTF.

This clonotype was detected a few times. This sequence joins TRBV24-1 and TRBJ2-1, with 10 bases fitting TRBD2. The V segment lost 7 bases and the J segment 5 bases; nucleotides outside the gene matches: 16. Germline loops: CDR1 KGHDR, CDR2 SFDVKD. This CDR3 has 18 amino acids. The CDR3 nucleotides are TGTGCCACCAGACCCGGGACTAGCGTGTCCGAGCCAAACAATGAGCAGTTCTTC. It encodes CATRPGTSVSEPNNEQFF.

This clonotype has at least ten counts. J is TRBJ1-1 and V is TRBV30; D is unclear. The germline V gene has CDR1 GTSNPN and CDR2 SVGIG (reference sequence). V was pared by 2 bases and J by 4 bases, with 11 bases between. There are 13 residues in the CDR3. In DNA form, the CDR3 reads TGTGCCTGGAGTATCGTCGGGAGCACTGAAGCTTTCTTT. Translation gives CAWSIVGSTEAFF.

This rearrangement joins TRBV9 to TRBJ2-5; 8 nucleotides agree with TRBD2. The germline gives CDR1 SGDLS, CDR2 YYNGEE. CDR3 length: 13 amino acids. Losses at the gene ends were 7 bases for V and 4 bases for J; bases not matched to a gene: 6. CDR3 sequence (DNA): TGTGCCAGCCCCCCCGGGAGGGGAGAGACCCAGTACTTC. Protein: CASPPGRGETQYF. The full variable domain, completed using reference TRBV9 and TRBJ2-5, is DSGVTQTPKHLITATGQRVTLRCSPRSGDLSVYWYQQSLDQGLQFLIQYYNGEERAKGNILERFSAQQFPDLHSELNLSSLELGDSALYFCASPPGRGETQYFGPGTRLLVL.

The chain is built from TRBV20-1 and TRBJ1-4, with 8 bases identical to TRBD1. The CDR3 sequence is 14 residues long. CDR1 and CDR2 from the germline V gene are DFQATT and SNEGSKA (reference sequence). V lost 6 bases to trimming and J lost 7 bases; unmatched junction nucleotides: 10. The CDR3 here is CSARGPPNREKLFF. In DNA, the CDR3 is TGCAGTGCCAGGGGGCCTCCGAATCGTGAAAAACTGTTTTTT.

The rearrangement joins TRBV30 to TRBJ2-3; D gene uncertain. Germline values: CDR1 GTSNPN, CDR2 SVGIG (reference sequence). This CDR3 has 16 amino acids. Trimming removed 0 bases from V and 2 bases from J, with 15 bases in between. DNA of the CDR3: TGTGCCTGGAGTGTGGAGCGAACAGCTCTCACAGATACGCAGTATTTT. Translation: CAWSVERTALTDTQYF.

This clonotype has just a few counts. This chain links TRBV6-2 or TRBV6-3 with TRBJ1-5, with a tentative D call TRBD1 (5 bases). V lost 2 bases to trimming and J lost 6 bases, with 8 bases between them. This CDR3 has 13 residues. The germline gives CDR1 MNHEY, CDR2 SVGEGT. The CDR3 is CASSYRGGQPQHF. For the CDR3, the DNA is TGTGCCAGCAGTTACCGGGGGGGTCAGCCCCAGCATTTT.

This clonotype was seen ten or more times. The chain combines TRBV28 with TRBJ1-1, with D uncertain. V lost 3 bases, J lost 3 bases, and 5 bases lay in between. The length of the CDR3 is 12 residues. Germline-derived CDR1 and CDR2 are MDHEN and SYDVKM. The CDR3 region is CASSLLDTEAFF. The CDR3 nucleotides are TGTGCCAGCAGTTTGTTGGACACTGAAGCTTTCTTT.

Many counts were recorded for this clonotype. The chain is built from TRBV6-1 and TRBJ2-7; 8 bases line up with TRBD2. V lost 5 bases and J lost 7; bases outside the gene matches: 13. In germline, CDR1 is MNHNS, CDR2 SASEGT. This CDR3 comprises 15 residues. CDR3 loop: CASSYLTGGAEEQYF. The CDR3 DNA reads TGTGCCAGCAGTTACCTAACCGGGGGGGCGGAGGAGCAGTACTTC.

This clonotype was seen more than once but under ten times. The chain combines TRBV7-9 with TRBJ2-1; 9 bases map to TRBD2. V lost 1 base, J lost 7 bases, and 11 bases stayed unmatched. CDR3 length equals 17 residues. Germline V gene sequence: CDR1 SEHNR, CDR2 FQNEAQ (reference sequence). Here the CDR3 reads CASSLGSGFLAGNEQFF. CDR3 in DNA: TGTGCCAGCAGCTTAGGGAGCGGTTTTCTAGCGGGAAATGAGCAGTTCTTC.

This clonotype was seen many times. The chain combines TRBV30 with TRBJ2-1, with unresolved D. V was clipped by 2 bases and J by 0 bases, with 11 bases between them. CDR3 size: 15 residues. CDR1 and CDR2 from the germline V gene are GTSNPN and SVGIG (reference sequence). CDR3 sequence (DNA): TGTGCCTGGAGTCCGGGCCTGAGCTCCTACAATGAGCAGTTCTTC. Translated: CAWSPGLSSYNEQFF.

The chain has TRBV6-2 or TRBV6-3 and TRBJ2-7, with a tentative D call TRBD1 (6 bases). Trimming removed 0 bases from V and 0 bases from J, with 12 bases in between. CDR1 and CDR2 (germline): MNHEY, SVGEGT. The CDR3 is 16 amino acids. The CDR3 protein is CASSYSGHTTSYEQYF. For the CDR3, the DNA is TGTGCCAGCAGTTACTCGGGACACACAACCTCCTACGAGCAGTACTTC.

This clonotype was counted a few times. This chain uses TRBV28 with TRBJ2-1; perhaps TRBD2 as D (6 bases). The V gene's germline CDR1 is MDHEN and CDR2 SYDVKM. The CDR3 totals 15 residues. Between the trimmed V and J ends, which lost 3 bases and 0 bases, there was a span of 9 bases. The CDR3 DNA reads TGTGCCAGCAGTTTCTTAGCGGTCTCCTACAATGAGCAGTTCTTC. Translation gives CASSFLAVSYNEQFF.

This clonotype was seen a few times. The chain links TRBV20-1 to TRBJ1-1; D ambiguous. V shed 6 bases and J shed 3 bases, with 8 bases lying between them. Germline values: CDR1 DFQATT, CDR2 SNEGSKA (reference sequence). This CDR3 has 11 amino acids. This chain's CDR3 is CSAERYTEAFF. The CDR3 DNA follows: TGCAGTGCCGAAAGGTACACTGAAGCTTTCTTT.

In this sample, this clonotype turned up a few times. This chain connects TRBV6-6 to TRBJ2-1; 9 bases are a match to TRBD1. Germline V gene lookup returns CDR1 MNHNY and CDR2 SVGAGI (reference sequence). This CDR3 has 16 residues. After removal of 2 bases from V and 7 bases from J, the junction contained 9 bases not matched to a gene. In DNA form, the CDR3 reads TGTGCCAGCAGTTACACCCGGACAGGGGACGGGAATGAGCAGTTCTTC. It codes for CASSYTRTGDGNEQFF.